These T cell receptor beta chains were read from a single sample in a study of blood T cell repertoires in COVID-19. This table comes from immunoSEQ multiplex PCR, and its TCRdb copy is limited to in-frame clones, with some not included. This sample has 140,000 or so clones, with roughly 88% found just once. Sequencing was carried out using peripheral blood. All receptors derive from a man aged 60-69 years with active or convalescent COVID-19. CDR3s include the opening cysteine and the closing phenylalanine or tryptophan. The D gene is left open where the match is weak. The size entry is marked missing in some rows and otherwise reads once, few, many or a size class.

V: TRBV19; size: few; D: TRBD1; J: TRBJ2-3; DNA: TGTGCCAGTAGTCTTTCGACAGGGCGGACAGATACGCAGTATTTT; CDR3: CASSLSTGRTDTQYF
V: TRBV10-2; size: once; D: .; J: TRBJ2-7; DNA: TGCGCCAGCAGTGACCACGGCGGGGCACGACCCACTACTCTCTACGAGCAGTACTTC; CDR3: CASSDHGGARPTTLYEQYF
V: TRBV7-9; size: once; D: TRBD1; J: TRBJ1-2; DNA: TGTGCCAGCGGAAGGGACAGGGCGAAGGGCTACACCTTC; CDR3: CASGRDRAKGYTF
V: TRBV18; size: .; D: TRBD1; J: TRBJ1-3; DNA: TGTGCCAGCTCACCCCGGACAGGCACTGGAAACACCATATATTTT; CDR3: CASSPRTGTGNTIYF
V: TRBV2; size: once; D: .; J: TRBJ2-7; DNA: TGTGCCAGCAGGGGTCAGGTACAGATCTACGAGCAGTACTTC; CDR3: CASRGQVQIYEQYF
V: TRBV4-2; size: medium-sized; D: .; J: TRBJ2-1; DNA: TGTGCCAGCAGCCAAGAATTCCGCAATGAGCAGTTCTTC; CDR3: CASSQEFRNEQFF
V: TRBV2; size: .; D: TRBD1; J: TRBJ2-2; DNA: TGTGCCAGCAGGGGGACAGGGAACACCGGGGAGCTGTTTTTT; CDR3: CASRGTGNTGELFF
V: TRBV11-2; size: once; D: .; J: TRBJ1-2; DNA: TGTGCCAGCAGCTCACAGGGCCCGGTGGGCTATGGCTACACCTTC; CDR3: CASSSQGPVGYGYTF
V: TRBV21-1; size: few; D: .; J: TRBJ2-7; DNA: TGTGCCAGCAGCAGGCTTAGCGAATGCTCCTCCTACGAGCAGTACTTC; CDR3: CASSRLSECSSYEQYF
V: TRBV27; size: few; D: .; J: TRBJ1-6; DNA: TGTGCCAGCAGTTTATCGGGTTCTGGGGCGTATTCACCCCTCCACTTT; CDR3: CASSLSGSGAYSPLHF
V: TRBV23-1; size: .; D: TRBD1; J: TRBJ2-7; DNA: TGCGCCAGCAGTCTCCTCTCTAAGGGGGCCTCCTACGAGCAGTACTTC; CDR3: CASSLLSKGASYEQYF
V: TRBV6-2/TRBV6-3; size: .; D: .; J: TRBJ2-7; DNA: TGTGCCAGCAGTTGGAGGTACGAGCAGTACTTC; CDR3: CASSWRYEQYF
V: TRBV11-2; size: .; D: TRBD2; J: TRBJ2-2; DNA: TGTGCCAGCAGCTTAGATGGAGCGGGAGGGACCGGGGAGCTGTTTTTT; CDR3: CASSLDGAGGTGELFF
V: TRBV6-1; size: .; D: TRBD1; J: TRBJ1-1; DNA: TGTGCCAGCAGTGCTAGGACAGGGTATATGAACACTGAAGCTTTCTTT; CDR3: CASSARTGYMNTEAFF
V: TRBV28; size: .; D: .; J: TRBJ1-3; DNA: TGTGCCAGCAGTTTCCCCCTAACAGGGTCCGGAAACACCATATATTTT; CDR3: CASSFPLTGSGNTIYF
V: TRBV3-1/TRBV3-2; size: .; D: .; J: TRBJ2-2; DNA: TGTGCCAGCAGCCAAGTTATCCCCCCCCTGCGGGGCGGGGAGCTGTTTTTT; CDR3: CASSQVIPPLRGGELFF
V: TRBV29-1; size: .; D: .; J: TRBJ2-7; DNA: TGCAGCGTTGGGGGGGACAGCACCTACGAGCAGTACTTC; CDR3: CSVGGDSTYEQYF
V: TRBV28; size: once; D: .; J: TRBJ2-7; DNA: TGTGCCAGCAGCCACGACCGCGGCTTCTACGAGCAGTACTTC; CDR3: CASSHDRGFYEQYF
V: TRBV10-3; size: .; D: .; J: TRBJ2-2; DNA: TGTGCCATCAGTGAGGCAACATCAGACACCGGGGAGCTGTTTTTT; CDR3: CAISEATSDTGELFF
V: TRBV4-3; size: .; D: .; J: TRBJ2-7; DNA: TGCGCCAGCAGCCAGGTAGACAGCCACTACGAGCAGTACTTC; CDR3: CASSQVDSHYEQYF
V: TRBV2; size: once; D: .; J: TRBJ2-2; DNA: TGTGCCAGCAGTGTTCAGGGTCATAGCGGGGAGCTGTTTTTT; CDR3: CASSVQGHSGELFF
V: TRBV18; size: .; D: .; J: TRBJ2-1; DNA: TGTGCCAGCTCACCACGACTATATGAGCAGTTCTTC; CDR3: CASSPRLYEQFF
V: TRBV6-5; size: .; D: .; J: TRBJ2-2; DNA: TGTGCCAGCAGGAAAGAGTCCACCGGGGAGCTGTTTTTT; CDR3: CASRKESTGELFF
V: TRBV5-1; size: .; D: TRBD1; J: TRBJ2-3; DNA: TGCGCCAGCAGCCATATCCGGACAGGGGGGAACGCAGATACGCAGTATTTT; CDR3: CASSHIRTGGNADTQYF
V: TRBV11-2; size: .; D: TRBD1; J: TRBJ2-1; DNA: TGTGCCAGCAGCTTAGGTCCCGACAGGGTCCCGCAGTTCTTC; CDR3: CASSLGPDRVPQFF
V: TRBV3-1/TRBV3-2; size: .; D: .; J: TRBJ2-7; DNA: TGTGCCAGCAGCCAAGGATCAGGTCCCTACGAGCAGTACTTC; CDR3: CASSQGSGPYEQYF
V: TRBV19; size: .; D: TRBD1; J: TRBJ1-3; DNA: TGTGCCAGTAGTATTTACAGGGGGCCCGCTGGAAACACCATATATTTT; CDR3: CASSIYRGPAGNTIYF
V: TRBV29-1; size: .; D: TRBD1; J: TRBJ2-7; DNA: TGCAGCGCCTCCGGGACAGGGGGAATTGGCTACGAGCAGTACTTC; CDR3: CSASGTGGIGYEQYF
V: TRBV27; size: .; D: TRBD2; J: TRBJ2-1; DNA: TGTGCCAGCAGTTTCCAATCCGGGAGGCCCGCGAATGAGCAGTTCTTC; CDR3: CASSFQSGRPANEQFF
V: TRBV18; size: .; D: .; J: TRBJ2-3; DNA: TGTGCCAGCTCATCCGGACTCCTAAGCACAGATACGCAGTATTTT; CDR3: CASSSGLLSTDTQYF
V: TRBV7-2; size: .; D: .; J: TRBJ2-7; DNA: TGTGCCAGCAGCTTAGGAGCTAGGAGGAGCTCCTACGAGCAGTACTTC; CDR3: CASSLGARRSSYEQYF
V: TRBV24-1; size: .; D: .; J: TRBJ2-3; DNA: TGTGCCACCAGTGAGGCCGACTTAGCAGATACGCAGTATTTT; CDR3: CATSEADLADTQYF
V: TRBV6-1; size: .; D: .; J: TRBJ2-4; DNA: TGTGCCAGCAGTGAAGGAGGGAGCAAAAACATTCAGTACTTC; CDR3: CASSEGGSKNIQYF
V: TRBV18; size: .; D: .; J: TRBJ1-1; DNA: TGTGCCAGCTCACCATCTCCAGTGGGAACAGGAGACACTGAAGCTTTCTTT; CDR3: CASSPSPVGTGDTEAFF
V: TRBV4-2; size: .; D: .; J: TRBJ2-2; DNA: TGTGCCAGCAGCCAAGCAGGGTTATCCACCGGGGAGCTGTTTTTT; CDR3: CASSQAGLSTGELFF
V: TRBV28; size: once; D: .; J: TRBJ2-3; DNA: TGTGCCAGCAGTTCTGGAAAGACAGCTAGCACAGATACGCAGTATTTT; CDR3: CASSSGKTASTDTQYF
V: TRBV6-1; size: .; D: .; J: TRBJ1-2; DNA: TGTGCCAGCAGTGAAGATGACAGTTATGGCTACACCTTC; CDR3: CASSEDDSYGYTF